The 14 T cell receptor beta chains reported below all come from one sample, sequenced in a study of cytomegalovirus exposure and HLA in healthy donors. The primer mix had 60 Vbeta and 13 Jbeta primers. Sequenced by immunoSEQ multiplex PCR; TCRdb stores in-frame clones only, minus some. The sample has about 160,000 clones, approximately 85% seen once. What was sequenced was PBMCs. Receptor source: a man in his fifties in good health and CMV-seropositive.

The CDR3 DNA reads TGTGCCAGCAACCAACCGGGACAGGAAACCGGGGAGCTGTTTTTT. It yields the protein CASNQPGQETGELFF. The chain employs TRBV21-1 and TRBJ2-2; TRBD1 is taken as the D call from the table, unchecked against the DNA. TRBV21-1 has pseudogene status. The CDR3 has 15 residues.

J is TRBJ1-6 and V is TRBV28; D gene ambiguous. Germline values: CDR1 MDHEN, CDR2 SYDVKM. V was cut by 5 bases and J by 6 bases, with 11 bases left in between. CDR3 length: 14 amino acids. The CDR3 is CASSDEVPNSPLHF. CDR3 in DNA: TGTGCCAGCAGTGACGAGGTTCCTAATTCACCCCTCCACTTT.

The chain carries TRBV30 and TRBJ1-3, with D maybe TRBD1 (5 bases). The CDR3 is made up of 15 amino acids. The V gene's germline CDR1 is GTSNPN and CDR2 SVGIG (reference sequence). Between the trimmed V and J ends, which lost 2 bases and 4 bases, there was a span of 15 bases. The CDR3 region is CAWSRRGGIGNTIYF. The CDR3, as DNA: TGTGCCTGGAGTCGAAGGGGAGGGATCGGAAACACCATATATTTT.

This clone was counted a few times. The V gene is TRBV11-2, the J gene TRBJ2-7; D may be TRBD2 (9 bases). CDR1 and CDR2 from the germline V gene are SGHAT and FQNNGV. This CDR3 contains 14 residues. With 11 bases removed from V and 2 bases from J, the gap between germline ends came to 19 bases. CDR3 bases: TGTGCCGCCCAGGGGGCGGGAGGGCCCTACGAGCAGTACTTC. Translated: CAAQGAGGPYEQYF.

This chain connects TRBV6-1 to TRBJ1-5; 8 bases are a match to TRBD1. Germline V gene sequence: CDR1 MNHNS, CDR2 SASEGT. This CDR3 is built from 16 residues. The ends lost 4 bases at V and 3 bases at J; junction bases unmatched: 8. CDR3 DNA sequence: TGTGCCAGCAGTGCCGATAGGACAGGGTTCAATCAGCCCCAGCATTTT. Its translation is CASSADRTGFNQPQHF.

This chain links TRBV5-1 with TRBJ2-1; TRBD2 agrees at 7 bases. The germline V gene encodes CDR1 SGHRS and CDR2 YFSETQ. V lost 3 bases to trimming and J lost 8 bases; unmatched junction nucleotides: 11. The CDR3 spans 15 residues. As DNA, the CDR3 is TGCGCCAGCAGCTCCAGCGGGAACCTTCGCGATGAGCAGTTCTTC. This encodes CASSSSGNLRDEQFF.

This clone has more than one count but fewer than ten. The chain links TRBV7-2 to TRBJ2-1, with 11 bases aligning to TRBD2. The CDR3 is 17 amino acids. CDR1 and CDR2 from the germline V gene are SGHTA and FQGNSA. J gave up 9 bases and V 3 bases, and 13 bases lay outside the gene matches. The CDR3 spells CASSFLPSGGRSVEQFF. The CDR3 coding sequence is TGTGCCAGCAGCTTTTTACCTAGCGGGGGGCGGTCGGTTGAGCAGTTCTTC.

This clone has just one count. The genes are TRBV5-1 and TRBJ1-2; 7 nucleotides line up with TRBD1. Unmatched junction bases numbered 9, after V lost 4 bases and J lost 6 bases. Germline CDR1 reads SGHRS; CDR2 reads YFSETQ. The CDR3 runs 14 residues. The CDR3 loop is CASSPAGGGNGYTF. For the CDR3, the DNA is TGCGCCAGCAGCCCGGCAGGGGGAGGCAATGGCTACACCTTC.

The J gene is TRBJ2-3, the V gene TRBV19, with D unclear. Germline loops: CDR1 LNHDA, CDR2 SQIVND (reference sequence). The V end was cut by 1 base, the J end by 0 bases, with 11 bases between. CDR3 length: 16 amino acids. Here the CDR3 DNA reads TGTGCCAGTAGTATAGTCGGCGGTACCAGCACAGATACGCAGTATTTT. Its translation is CASSIVGGTSTDTQYF. Full variable domain (remainder filled in from reference TRBV19 and TRBJ2-3): DGGITQSPKYLFRKEGQNVTLSCEQNLNHDAMYWYRQDPGQGLRLIYYSQIVNDFQKGDIAEGYSVSREKKESFPLTVTSAQKNPTAFYLCASSIVGGTSTDTQYFGPGTRLTVL.

V and J are TRBV4-2 and TRBJ2-7; 10 nucleotides line up with TRBD2. With V trimmed by 3 bases and J by 4 bases, 9 bases remained unmatched. Germline V gives CDR1 LGHNA, CDR2 YNFKEQ. The CDR3 has 16 amino acids. CDR3 bases: TGTGCCAGCAGCCATTCAGGGGCTAGCGGGGGTTACGAGCAGTACTTC. Its protein is CASSHSGASGGYEQYF.

This chain joins TRBV5-1 and TRBJ1-2, with D possibly matching TRBD1 (5 bases). V gave up 4 bases and J gave up 6 bases, with 16 bases separating them. The CDR3 has 14 residues. The germline CDR1 and CDR2 sequences are SGHRS and YFSETQ. The DNA of the CDR3 is TGCGCCAGCAGCCGGGGCGCGGAGCGGGATGGCTACACCTTC. Amino acids: CASSRGAERDGYTF.

J is TRBJ2-7 and V is TRBV9; 7 positions agree with TRBD1. The CDR3 covers 14 residues. V shed 3 bases and J 3 bases; nucleotides not matched to a gene: 6. Germline-derived CDR1 and CDR2 are SGDLS and YYNGEE. CDR3 bases: TGTGCCAGCAGCGCTGGGACAGTTTACTACGAGCAGTACTTC. Protein: CASSAGTVYYEQYF.

J is TRBJ2-5 and V is TRBV5-1, with TRBD2 as a possible D gene (6 bases). Looked up from germline, CDR1 is SGHRS and CDR2 is YFSETQ. This CDR3 contains 15 residues. Trimming pared 3 bases from V and 2 bases from J, leaving 14 bases between. This CDR3 is CASSSTTGRQETQYF. CDR3 DNA sequence: TGCGCCAGCAGCTCGACGACGGGGAGGCAAGAGACCCAGTACTTC.

This clone showed up just a few times. The chain employs TRBV7-9 and TRBJ1-5, with D unclear. Trimming removed 3 bases at V and 6 bases at J, with 9 bases between. This CDR3 contains 13 residues. The germline V gene has CDR1 SEHNR and CDR2 FQNEAQ (reference sequence). In nucleotides, the CDR3 is TGTGCCAGCAGCTTTACAGTAGGTCAGCCCCAGCATTTT. This codes for CASSFTVGQPQHF.